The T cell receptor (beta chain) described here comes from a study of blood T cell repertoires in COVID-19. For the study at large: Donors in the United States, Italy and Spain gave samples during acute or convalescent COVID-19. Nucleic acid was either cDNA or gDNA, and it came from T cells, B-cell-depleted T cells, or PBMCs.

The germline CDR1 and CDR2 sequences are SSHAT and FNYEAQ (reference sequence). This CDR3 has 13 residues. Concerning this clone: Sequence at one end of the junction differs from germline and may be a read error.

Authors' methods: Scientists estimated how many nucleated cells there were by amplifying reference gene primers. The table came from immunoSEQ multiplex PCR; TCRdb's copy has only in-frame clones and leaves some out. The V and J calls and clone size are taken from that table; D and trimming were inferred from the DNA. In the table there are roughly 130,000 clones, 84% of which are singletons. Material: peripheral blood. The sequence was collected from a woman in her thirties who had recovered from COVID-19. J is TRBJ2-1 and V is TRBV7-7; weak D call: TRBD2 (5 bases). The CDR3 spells CASSASREGEQFF. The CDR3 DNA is TGTGCTAGCAGCGCTAGCAGAGAAGGCGAGCAGTTCTTC.